This T cell receptor beta chain was documented in a study of vaccination and CD4 T cells after COVID-19 (dated by TCRdb to between 2021 and 2024). For context, the study as a whole: In the convalescent cohort there were six males and four females, among whom were two Hispanic individuals, seven Caucasians, two Asians and one multiracial person. In control cultures, a CEFX viral epitope pool was used as positive control, an HIV-1 Nef peptide pool was used as negative control, or no peptide was added. Overlapping spike peptide pools from SARS-CoV-2 and from the common cold coronaviruses HCoV-NL63, HCoV-OC43 and HCoV-229E were used as culture stimuli. Post-vaccine blood samples were obtained a median of about 77 days after the second vaccine dose, with a range of about 12 to 241 days. Post-COVID blood samples were collected from convalescent patients a median of roughly 100 days after diagnosis, with a range of about 35 to 180 days. Two doses of either the Pfizer-BioNTech BNT162b2 vaccine (n=8) or the Moderna mRNA-1273 vaccine (n=2) were administered to participants. The spike-specific CD4+ TCR repertoire was compared before and after mRNA vaccination in approximately 9 COVID-19 convalescent patients and a few infection-naive healthy vaccine recipients. Findings and caveats that apply to the study as a whole: The median count of SARS-CoV-2-reactive clonotypes went up from under 25 after infection to roughly 38 after vaccination, although the change was not significant. Relatively few convalescent patients were included in the study, and early timepoints after natural infection were not analyzed. In convalescent patients, a median around 85% of post-vaccine SARS-CoV-2-reactive clones were detected only after vaccination, and vaccine-specific priming was suggested by this finding. In convalescent patients, nearly all vaccine-specific clones (304 of 307) were found to be mono-reactive for SARS-CoV-2 spike rather than cross-reactive with common cold coronaviruses.

The treatment or condition tag for this specimen amounts to: 10-day PBMC culture with coronavirus spike peptide pools or control peptides (ViraFEST assay). To expand antigen-specific T cells with peptide pools and then pick out the expanded clonotypes through TCR sequencing, the study relied on the ViraFEST assay. Negative nucleocapsid antibody tests taken both before and after vaccination confirmed that the healthy vaccine recipients had no prior SARS-CoV-2 infection. Each well held 2 million to 2.5 million PBMCs cultured with 9 to 10 ug/ml peptide pools in IMDM containing around 5.5% human AB serum and around 9 IU/ml IL-2. Half of the culture medium was replaced with fresh IL-2-containing medium on days 3 and 7. After 10 days of culture, CD4+ T cells were isolated by negative selection with the EasySep CD4+ T cell isolation kit. PBMCs were separated from whole blood using Ficoll-Paque Plus gradient centrifugation and then either used fresh or cryopreserved at -140C. Culture conditions were generally each tested in triplicate wells.

Library preparation used PCR. TCR sequencing of DNA from cultured CD4+ T cells used the Oncomine TCR Beta short-read assay at the Johns Hopkins FTIC core. Genomic DNA was extracted from the cultured CD4+ T cells with the QIAamp micro DNA kit. Oncomine TCR Beta libraries from cultured CD4+ T cells were pooled with unique dual indexes and sequenced on an Illumina iSeq 100. From the authors' description of their analysis: Non-productive sequences were removed, and CDR3s that did not start with C, did not end with F or W, or were shorter than 7 amino acids were discarded. The MANAFEST web application was used to identify antigen-specific clonotypes by comparing peptide-stimulated wells against reference wells and other culture wells. An FDR below 0.05, an odds ratio above 5, and a productive frequency above 0.1% in at least two of three replicate wells were required for clones to be considered positive. Clonotypes that were significantly expanded in both SARS-CoV-2 spike wells and at least one common cold coronavirus spike condition were defined as cross-reactive. CDR3 homology was assessed with Levenshtein distances (stringdist) and unrooted phylogenetic trees (ape) in R version 3.6.1. TCRdb reanalyzed the raw reads on its own, using fastp at Q25 for trimming and MiXCR for clone calling, and kept in-frame beta chains. CDR3 protein sequences are deduplicated, and each keeps its most common genes and DNA. These V and J calls derive from TCRdb rather than the authors' analysis. The sample includes approximately 16,000 distinct CDR3 sequences, with less than 40% observed a single time. Of the sample, approximately 23% is held by the ten largest clones.

The junction shows trimming of 2 bases on V and 8 bases on J, plus 18 bases between the germline ends. Counted from cysteine to phenylalanine, this CDR3 has 16 amino acids. The kept DNA is CDR3 alone, 48 bases in frame from the first base. Taken from the germline V gene, the CDR1 and CDR2 loops are MGHRA and YSYEKL. Comments on this clonotype: What antigen it recognizes has not been identified. No base quality information exists; no much larger clone differs at one position.

The starting material was CD4+ T cells from blood, cultured in vitro, obtained before SARS-CoV-2 vaccination. The chain is assembled from TRBV4-1 and TRBJ1-4; a confident D gene designation cannot be given. This receptor was identified in a human donor who received a COVID-19 vaccine. The CDR3 sequence is CASSQPRGGEGEKLFF. The DNA sequence is as follows: TGCGCCAGCAGCCAACCCCGCGGAGGTGAAGGCGAAAAACTGTTTTTT.